These T cell receptor beta chains were read from a single sample in a study of beta chain features in type 1 diabetes. TCRdb's copy holds only in-frame clones and misses some; the assay was immunoSEQ multiplex PCR. Among approximately 250,000 clones listed, roughly 15% were seen once. Sequencing was done on a sample of naive CD4+ T cells from blood. These receptors originate from a woman in her thirties or forties in good health. CDR3s include the opening cysteine and the closing phenylalanine or tryptophan. Each record gives: D gene, V gene, clone size, J gene, CDR3 DNA, CDR3 protein. The D gene is left open where the match is weak. Part of the rows lack a size; the others show once, few, many or a class for expanded clones.

D: TRBD1
V: TRBV19
size: .
J: TRBJ2-7
DNA: TGTGCCAGTAGTATTCGGACAGGGGGATACGAGCAGTACTTC
CDR3: CASSIRTGGYEQYF

D: .
V: TRBV20-1
size: .
J: TRBJ2-1
DNA: TGCAGCTATAAGGGAGTCCATGAGCAGTTCTTC
CDR3: CSYKGVHEQFF

D: TRBD2
V: TRBV7-2
size: few
J: TRBJ2-5
DNA: TGTGCCAGCAGCTTAGTAGCGGGGGGGCGAGAGACCCAGTACTTC
CDR3: CASSLVAGGRETQYF

D: TRBD2
V: TRBV6-5
size: few
J: TRBJ2-2
DNA: TGTGCCAGCACCAACGGGGGGGCCGGCACCGGGGAGCTGTTTTTT
CDR3: CASTNGGAGTGELFF

D: .
V: TRBV5-1
size: .
J: TRBJ1-3
DNA: TGCGCCAGCGAGGTGGGAAACACCATATATTTT
CDR3: CASEVGNTIYF

D: TRBD2
V: TRBV2
size: .
J: TRBJ2-5
DNA: TGTGCCAGCAGTGAGACCGGGACTAGCGGCTGGACCCAGTACTTC
CDR3: CASSETGTSGWTQYF

D: .
V: TRBV6-6
size: .
J: TRBJ1-3
DNA: TGTGCCAGCAGTTCCCTAGGCGGGCGCTCTGGAAACACCATATATTTT
CDR3: CASSSLGGRSGNTIYF

D: .
V: TRBV25-1
size: few
J: TRBJ2-3
DNA: TGTGCCAGCGGCCTTCTCGCGGGGAGCACAGATACGCAGTATTTT
CDR3: CASGLLAGSTDTQYF

D: .
V: TRBV18
size: few
J: TRBJ2-3
DNA: TGTGCCAGCTCACCACTTCCGGGTCCCGCAGCAGATACGCAGTATTTT
CDR3: CASSPLPGPAADTQYF

D: TRBD1
V: TRBV2
size: few
J: TRBJ1-2
DNA: TGTGCCAGCAGCGCCAGGACAGGGGGTACTGTTATGGACTATGGCTACACCTTC
CDR3: CASSARTGGTVMDYGYTF

D: .
V: TRBV11-2
size: .
J: TRBJ2-1
DNA: TGTGCCAGCAGTACCCAGGGGGGTGTTGAGCAGTTCTTC
CDR3: CASSTQGGVEQFF

D: TRBD1
V: TRBV19
size: few
J: TRBJ1-3
DNA: TGTGCCAGTACGACAGGGGGATCTGGAAACACCATATATTTT
CDR3: CASTTGGSGNTIYF

D: .
V: TRBV4-2
size: few
J: TRBJ2-2
DNA: TGTGCCAGCAGCCCTGACAGCTTGAACACCGGGGAGCTGTTTTTT
CDR3: CASSPDSLNTGELFF

D: .
V: TRBV18
size: .
J: TRBJ1-3
DNA: TGTGCCAGCTCACCAACGGTCTTCTCTGGAAACACCATATATTTT
CDR3: CASSPTVFSGNTIYF

D: TRBD1
V: TRBV4-2
size: .
J: TRBJ2-3
DNA: TGTGCCAGCAGCCGGGGACAGTTAGGATTCACAGATACGCAGTATTTT
CDR3: CASSRGQLGFTDTQYF

D: TRBD1
V: TRBV11-2
size: few
J: TRBJ1-5
DNA: TGTGCCAGCAGCGGGACAGGGGGCGCGCAGCCCCAGCATTTT
CDR3: CASSGTGGAQPQHF

D: TRBD2
V: TRBV10-1
size: .
J: TRBJ2-7
DNA: TGCGCCAGCAGTGAGAGTGGAGCGGGGGCAACCTACGAGCAGTACTTC
CDR3: CASSESGAGATYEQYF

D: TRBD1
V: TRBV6-1
size: few
J: TRBJ1-2
DNA: TGTGCCAGCACCCGTGGGGACAGGACCTTCGGCTACACCTTC
CDR3: CASTRGDRTFGYTF

D: .
V: TRBV5-1
size: .
J: TRBJ2-2
DNA: TGCGCCAGCAGCGGGGACAACACCTCCGGGGAGCTGTTTTTT
CDR3: CASSGDNTSGELFF

D: TRBD1
V: TRBV6-5
size: few
J: TRBJ2-1
DNA: TGTGCCAGCAAAATTACAGGGGATGGCAAGCAGTTCTTC
CDR3: CASKITGDGKQFF

D: .
V: TRBV5-1
size: few
J: TRBJ2-7
DNA: TGCGCCAGCAGCTTGGCCCTGGATCAGGGAACGGCCTACGAGCAGTACTTC
CDR3: CASSLALDQGTAYEQYF

D: .
V: TRBV7-9
size: few
J: TRBJ1-5
DNA: TGTGCCAGCGGAAGTCCTAGCGAGGATCAGCCCCAGCATTTT
CDR3: CASGSPSEDQPQHF

D: TRBD2
V: TRBV5-1
size: few
J: TRBJ2-5
DNA: TGCGCCAGCAGCTTGGCTTTGGGGACTAGCGGGGGGAAGGTGACCCAGTACTTC
CDR3: CASSLALGTSGGKVTQYF

D: .
V: TRBV18
size: few
J: TRBJ1-4
DNA: TGTGCCAGCTCACCAATAGGGGTCGCGGGGGAAAAACTGTTTTTT
CDR3: CASSPIGVAGEKLFF

D: .
V: TRBV12-5
size: few
J: TRBJ2-1
DNA: TGTGCTAGTGGTTTGGTATTGGAGGGCAATGAGCAGTTCTTC
CDR3: CASGLVLEGNEQFF

D: .
V: TRBV2
size: .
J: TRBJ1-4
DNA: TGTGCCAGCAGGGAGGGGCGTGAAAAACTGTTTTTT
CDR3: CASREGREKLFF

D: TRBD1
V: TRBV10-3
size: few
J: TRBJ2-1
DNA: TGTGCCATCAGATTGGGACAGGGGTTCGATGAGCAGTTCTTC
CDR3: CAIRLGQGFDEQFF

D: .
V: TRBV27
size: .
J: TRBJ2-7
DNA: TGTGCCAGCAGTACATACAGGGACGAGCAGTACTTC
CDR3: CASSTYRDEQYF

D: TRBD2
V: TRBV2
size: few
J: TRBJ2-5
DNA: TGTGCCAGCCGAGGACTAGCGGTGTACCAAGAGACCCAGTACTTC
CDR3: CASRGLAVYQETQYF

D: .
V: TRBV9
size: few
J: TRBJ1-4
DNA: TGTGCCAGCAGCAGGGAGCCGTCAACTAATGAAAAACTGTTTTTT
CDR3: CASSREPSTNEKLFF

D: .
V: TRBV20-1
size: few
J: TRBJ1-1
DNA: TGCAGAGGGGGGGCCCCTGAAGCTTTCTTT
CDR3: CRGGAPEAFF

D: .
V: TRBV6-5
size: few
J: TRBJ2-7
DNA: TGTGCCAGCGCTCGGGGGACGGGCGAGCAGTACTTC
CDR3: CASARGTGEQYF

D: .
V: TRBV29-1
size: .
J: TRBJ1-4
DNA: TGCAGCGTTTCCGGACAGCCGAACCTTGAAAAACTGTTTTTT
CDR3: CSVSGQPNLEKLFF

D: .
V: TRBV7-9
size: few
J: TRBJ1-3
DNA: TGTGCCAGCAGCCGGAGCTCTGGAAACACCATATATTTT
CDR3: CASSRSSGNTIYF

D: TRBD1
V: TRBV7-8
size: few
J: TRBJ2-1
DNA: TGTGCCAGCAGCCTTATCCGGGACAGAGACTACAATGAGCAGTTCTTC
CDR3: CASSLIRDRDYNEQFF

D: TRBD1
V: TRBV9
size: few
J: TRBJ1-6
DNA: TGTGCCAGCAGAGCAACAGGGACAGGGAATTCACCCCTCCACTTT
CDR3: CASRATGTGNSPLHF

D: .
V: TRBV19
size: few
J: TRBJ2-5
DNA: TGTGCCAGTAGTATAACGCGGGGTTACTGGACCCAGTACTTC
CDR3: CASSITRGYWTQYF

D: TRBD1
V: TRBV18
size: few
J: TRBJ2-4
DNA: TGTGCCAGCTCACCGCCGACAGGGAAAAACATTCAGTACTTC
CDR3: CASSPPTGKNIQYF

D: .
V: TRBV15
size: many
J: TRBJ2-3
DNA: TGTGCCACCAGCAGACAACAGGTCCCAGATACGCAGTATTTT
CDR3: CATSRQQVPDTQYF

D: TRBD1
V: TRBV19
size: .
J: TRBJ2-1
DNA: TGTGCCAGTAGTACGCTACTCGGACAGGCGCATGTTCAGTTCTTC
CDR3: CASSTLLGQAHVQFF

D: .
V: TRBV5-1
size: .
J: TRBJ2-3
DNA: TGCGCCAGCAGCTTTGGACAGCTCACTAGCACAGATACGCAGTATTTT
CDR3: CASSFGQLTSTDTQYF

D: TRBD1
V: TRBV5-1
size: .
J: TRBJ2-1
DNA: TGCGCCAGCAGCCAGGACAGGGGGGCCTCCTACAATGAGCAGTTCTTC
CDR3: CASSQDRGASYNEQFF

D: TRBD1
V: TRBV9
size: few
J: TRBJ2-7
DNA: TGTGCCAGCAGCGCCCGGGACAGCCGGACCTACGAGCAGTACTTC
CDR3: CASSARDSRTYEQYF

D: TRBD1
V: TRBV5-1
size: few
J: TRBJ1-2
DNA: TGCGCCAGCAGCGCTGACAGGGGGCTCTTTGGCTACACCTTC
CDR3: CASSADRGLFGYTF

D: .
V: TRBV18
size: .
J: TRBJ2-3
DNA: TGTGCCAGCTCACCACCGGCCTGGGGCTACCTCGCAGATACGCAGTATTTT
CDR3: CASSPPAWGYLADTQYF

D: .
V: TRBV18
size: few
J: TRBJ2-1
DNA: TGTGCCAGCTCACCACCGGGGTTCAGCGGCAATGAGCAGTTCTTC
CDR3: CASSPPGFSGNEQFF

D: TRBD1
V: TRBV10-3
size: .
J: TRBJ2-7
DNA: TGTGCCATAGGGACAGGGGCCTACGAGCAGTACTTC
CDR3: CAIGTGAYEQYF

D: .
V: TRBV6-5
size: .
J: TRBJ2-5
DNA: TGTGCCAGCAGTTACTCGGTAGGGGGAGAGACCCAGTACTTC
CDR3: CASSYSVGGETQYF

D: .
V: TRBV6-4
size: .
J: TRBJ2-3
DNA: TGTGCCAGCAGTGACCAGGGGGATACGCAGTATTTT
CDR3: CASSDQGDTQYF

D: .
V: TRBV5-1
size: .
J: TRBJ1-2
DNA: TGCGCCAGCAGCTTGGTCGGAGCCGGCGGCTATGGCTACACCTTC
CDR3: CASSLVGAGGYGYTF

D: .
V: TRBV27
size: .
J: TRBJ1-6
DNA: TGTGCCAGCAGTTCAGGGGCCCGGAGTAATTCACCCCTCCACTTT
CDR3: CASSSGARSNSPLHF

D: .
V: TRBV7-2
size: few
J: TRBJ2-7
DNA: TGTGCCAGCAGCCGGGATGGGACTTCCACCTACGAGCAGTACTTC
CDR3: CASSRDGTSTYEQYF

D: .
V: TRBV7-2
size: .
J: TRBJ1-5
DNA: TGTGCCAGCAGGCCCACAGGAGGCAATCAGCCCCAGCATTTT
CDR3: CASRPTGGNQPQHF

D: .
V: TRBV19
size: .
J: TRBJ2-1
DNA: TGTGCCAGTAGTATCCGCGGGACTTACTACAATGAGCAGTTCTTC
CDR3: CASSIRGTYYNEQFF